What follows is one TCR beta chain and its context. Its antigen is currently unknown. The data belong to a study of cytomegalovirus exposure and HLA in healthy donors. Study-wide findings and caveats: TCR beta chains numbering more than 150 were designated cytomegalovirus-associated.

The PCR employed 60 Vbeta primers together with 13 Jbeta primers. Here immunoSEQ multiplex PCR was the method, and the copy in TCRdb shows in-frame clones only, minus some. Found here are over 200,000 clones, roughly 82% of them singletons; the top ten hold about 6.1%. The receptor was isolated from a man in his forties or fifties in good health and CMV-seropositive. The sequenced material came from PBMCs.

CDR3 in amino acids: CASSRDRGFTEAFF. The DNA for the CDR3 is TGTGCCAGCAGCCGAGACAGGGGGTTCACTGAAGCTTTCTTT. The rearrangement uses TRBV14 and TRBJ1-1, with 9 bases aligning to TRBD1. CDR3 size: 14 residues. J gave up 4 bases and V 4 bases, and 4 bases lay outside the gene matches. Germline CDR1 and CDR2: SGHDN and FVKESK.